This T cell receptor (beta chain) was identified during a study of shared clonotypes between healthy human individuals (dated by TCRdb to about 2020). Describing the broader study: A couple of women and three men aged 18 to 49 years were included in the cohort. Per donor, three plates each were used for CD4 naive and CD4 memory, two for CD8 naive, and one for CD8 memory. Blood TCR repertoires of 5 or 6 healthy adults were deeply sequenced to estimate repertoire size and the extent of clonotype sharing between individuals. To increase sequencing depth and limit assay-specific biases, TCR repertoire library preparation and sequencing were carried out by different laboratories using diverse techniques. Per donor, leukapheresis produced somewhere between about 0.94 and 9 billion PBMCs.

The investigation overall reported the following: Only blood was sampled, and tissue TCR repertoires likely differ from those in blood. Naive subsets generally had larger estimated clonotype richness than memory subsets. Pairwise subsampling indicated that sequencing depth was expected to affect the degree of clonotype sharing among donors. When four donors were compared, the shared fraction of clonotypes was 5% to 6.5% for naive CD4, about 4% for naive CD8, roughly 2.3% for memory CD4, and 0.4% for memory CD8. Higher generation probabilities were observed for clonotypes shared by all four sorted-subset donors than for non-shared clonotypes. The genetic and exposure-history diversity represented was limited by the small number of donors. Even with the large sequencing depth, rarefaction of the sorted-subset datasets indicated that sequencing was incomplete.

As to this clone: Its cognate antigen has yet to be identified. No quality values exist for individual bases; no much larger clone is one base distant.

Using the deep immunoSEQ assay, multiplex PCR amplified TCR CDR3 regions from genomic DNA. Genomic DNA extracted from each cell subset was distributed evenly over all wells of several immunoSEQ 96-well plates, and each plate served as one replicate. For sorted subsets, each replicate PCR was loaded with roughly 200 ng genomic DNA, equivalent to 25,000 to 35,000 T cell genomes. Purified libraries were quantified with a Qubit 3.0 fluorometer, sized on a Bioanalyzer 2100, and re-quantified with the KAPA Library Quantification kit. Every immunoSEQ 96-well plate was sequenced on a dedicated single-read 150-cycle Illumina NextSeq 550 flow cell. The paper's processing steps were these. Because the immunoSEQ output included only junctional sequences and no quality scores, the filtering could not be the same as the filtering used for full-length reads. To assign V/J genes and CDR3, sequences were annotated against IMGT germline references using PyIR, a Python wrapper for IgBLAST v1.9. Reads were filtered out if the reads had weak V/J assignments (E-value above 1e-6), no CDR3, stop codons, out-of-frame junctions, or ambiguous translated residues. V3J clonotypes were defined by identical inferred V gene, J gene, and CDR3 amino acid sequence. Percentage overlap between repertoires was calculated by dividing the number of shared unique clonotypes by the size of the smaller repertoire. RTK rarefaction, the Chao1 estimator, and Recon v2.1 estimates of unobserved clonotypes were used to assess repertoire richness. Generation probabilities were computed with OLGA for all TCRbeta clonotypes obtained by the gDNA method from four donors. TCRdb's version of the immuneACCESS table is confined to in-frame rearrangements and falls short of the full clone set. An unresolved V gene accounts for under half of the shortfall where checked; the remainder is of unknown origin. D and trimming were read from the DNA, whereas the V and J calls and clone size are those reported in that table. The sample has around 370,000 clones on record, around 96% of them singletons. 0.32% of the sample goes to the ten largest clones.

Healthy HIV-negative adults with no recently reported acute infections or vaccinations were included as donors. All donors were Caucasian adults living in Nashville, Tennessee, USA. CD8 memory samples consisted of magnetically selected CD45RO+ cells combined with CCR7-negative CD45RA+ effector memory (TemRA) cells. Blood was collected by leukapheresis, and PBMCs were isolated by Ficoll-Histopaque density gradient centrifugation and then cryopreserved in liquid nitrogen vapor phase. Analytical flow cytometry was used to check the purity and quantity of every magnetically sorted T cell population. Genomic DNA was isolated from each sorted fraction and quantified by UV absorbance on a Nanodrop 2000c. The germline V gene encodes CDR1 SGHTA and CDR2 FQGTGA. The CDR3, cysteine through phenylalanine, is 15 amino acids long. Here the CDR3 DNA is all that survives: 45 bases in frame from base 1. V gives up 1 base and J gives up 2 bases, and the segment between their germline ends measures 10 bases.

The TCR comes from a man younger than 45 in good health. The sequenced sample consisted of memory CD8+ T cells sorted from blood. The sample's cell subset or site label is to be understood as: CD45RO+ cells pooled with CCR7-negative TemRA cells. Here the chain combines TRBV7-3 and TRBJ2-3; the D gene cannot be resolved reliably. The bases are TGTGCCAGCAGCTTAAGGGCTACGTCCACAGATACGCAGTATTTT. This is translated as CASSLRATSTDTQYF. Here the CDR3 is joined to the reference TRBV7-3 and TRBJ2-3 genes, and the full variable domain is: GAGVSQTPSNKVTEKGKYVELRCDPISGHTALYWYRQSLGQGPEFLIYFQGTGAADDSGLPNDRFFAVRPEGSVSTLKIQRTERGDSAVYLCASSLRATSTDTQYFGPGTRLTVL.